The rows below give T cell receptor beta chains drawn from one sample of a study of blood T cells in healthy people across ages. TCRdb reanalysed the 5' RACE reads using MiXCR and keeps one entry per CDR3 protein. The sample comprises more than 1,400,000 distinct CDR3 sequences, around 42% of which are singletons, and approximately 7.9% rests with the top ten. Sequences were obtained from blood. Receptor source: a woman aged 18-29 years in good health. CDR3s include the opening cysteine and the closing phenylalanine or tryptophan. A D gene is named only where the DNA matches it firmly. Clone sizes are given selectively: once, few, many, or a class where the clone is expanded.

TGTGCCAGCAGGCCCACAGGGCGCAATGAGCAGTTCTTC | CASRPTGRNEQFF | TRBV7-8 | - | TRBJ2-1 | -
TGTGCCAGCAGCCCATTTGGACAGGAGTTCTGGACCCAGTACTTC | CASSPFGQEFWTQYF | TRBV5-6 | - | TRBJ2-5 | TRBD1
TGTGCCACCAGCAGAGGGTTCGGAACAGATACGCAGTATTTT | CATSRGFGTDTQYF | TRBV15 | few | TRBJ2-3 | -
TGTGCCAGCAAAGGGCGGACCGACCTCAGCTCCTATAATTCACCCCTCCACTTT | CASKGRTDLSSYNSPLHF | TRBV6-4 | once | TRBJ1-6 | -
TGTGCTAGTGGTTTAGAGGGCCAAGATTCAAGCGAAGCTTTCTTT | CASGLEGQDSSEAFF | TRBV12-5 | - | TRBJ1-1 | -
TGCAGTGCTGGGCGGGGGGGTACCACTAATGAAAAACTGTTTTTT | CSAGRGGTTNEKLFF | TRBV20-1 | - | TRBJ1-4 | -
TGTGCCAGCAGCCGAGGACAGGGGGCTCAGTCCTACGAGCAGTACTTC | CASSRGQGAQSYEQYF | TRBV3-1 | - | TRBJ2-7 | TRBD1
TGTGCCAGCAGTTCCCAAAGGGAAGCGGGAGGACTTTACACAGATACGCAGTATTTT | CASSSQREAGGLYTDTQYF | TRBV27 | few | TRBJ2-3 | TRBD2
TGTGCCACCAGTGATGTCTGGGGGACCCCATCCTACAATGAGCAGTTCTTC | CATSDVWGTPSYNEQFF | TRBV24-1 | - | TRBJ2-1 | -
TGCAGTGCTATCCCGGGACAGGGGGCCAGGCGTGCACAAGATACGCAGTATTTT | CSAIPGQGARRAQDTQYF | TRBV20-1 | - | TRBJ2-3 | TRBD1
TGTGCCAGCAGAGAGGTTCGGGGCGAGCAGTACTTC | CASREVRGEQYF | TRBV2 | - | TRBJ2-7 | -
TGTGCCAGCAGTTACAAGAGGCACACTGAAGCTTTCTTT | CASSYKRHTEAFF | TRBV6-2/TRBV6-3 | - | TRBJ1-1 | -
TGTGCCAGCAGCTTGCCGCCGTCTAATTCACCCCTCCACTTT | CASSLPPSNSPLHF | TRBV7-2 | - | TRBJ1-6 | -
TGTGCCAGCAGCTTAAATACGGATACAGATACGCAGTATTTT | CASSLNTDTDTQYF | TRBV7-9 | few | TRBJ2-3 | -
TGCAGTGCTAGAGATGCGGAGGGCCTGAACACTGAAGCTTTCTTT | CSARDAEGLNTEAFF | TRBV20-1 | - | TRBJ1-1 | -
TGCAGCGGAGACCGGGGAACAGGGGCAGGCAATGAGCAGTACTTC | CSGDRGTGAGNEQYF | TRBV29-1 | - | TRBJ2-7 | TRBD1
TGTGCCAGCAGCCGCTCAGTGGGTAGCTACACCTTC | CASSRSVGSYTF | TRBV6-5 | - | TRBJ1-2 | -
TGCAGCGTTGAAGATATGCGGGACATCGGACCCTACACCTTC | CSVEDMRDIGPYTF | TRBV29-1 | many | TRBJ1-2 | -